These 23 T cell receptor beta chains came from one sample sequenced in a study of T cell responses to AZD1222 COVID-19 vaccine. Sequencing was performed with immunoSEQ multiplex PCR; in TCRdb, only in-frame clones are kept and a portion is missing. The sample consists of about 100,000 clones, 85% to 90% of them appearing once. The sample consisted of peripheral blood, taken 28 days after the second AZD1222 dose. These receptors all come from an adult who received the AZD1222 COVID-19 vaccine.

This CDR3 is CATSVNLRLGTNEKLFF. The DNA for the CDR3 is TGTGCCACCAGTGTCAACTTGCGGTTAGGAACTAATGAAAAACTGTTTTTT. The V and J genes are TRBV24-1 and TRBJ1-4; D is unclear. Germline V gene lookup returns CDR1 KGHDR and CDR2 SFDVKD. The CDR3 length is 17 residues. Trimming took 5 bases from V and 1 from J, leaving 16 bases between them.

The CDR3 region is CASSQEGGSGANVLTF. As DNA, the CDR3 is TGTGCCAGCAGCCAAGAGGGGGGTTCTGGGGCCAACGTCCTGACTTTC. The chain uses TRBV4-2 and TRBJ2-6; TRBD2 is a possible D gene (6 bases). Germline values: CDR1 LGHNA, CDR2 YNFKEQ. Trimming shortened V by 0 bases and J by 1 base, and 7 bases separated the two germline ends. There are 16 residues in the CDR3.

This chain uses TRBV19 with TRBJ1-5; weak D call: TRBD1 (5 bases). Looked up from germline, CDR1 is LNHDA and CDR2 is SQIVND (reference sequence). CDR3 length: 16 amino acids. V lost 3 bases to trimming and J lost 4 bases, with 16 bases between them. The CDR3 loop is CASSISTGTLNQPQHF. In DNA form, the CDR3 reads TGTGCCAGTAGTATTTCGACCGGGACGTTAAATCAGCCCCAGCATTTT.

This clone is a singleton in its sample. This chain joins TRBV5-6 and TRBJ1-1; D unresolved. This CDR3 is 16 amino acids long. V dropped 4 bases and J dropped 13 bases, with 29 bases sitting between them. Germline CDR1 and CDR2: SGHDT and YYEEEE. The CDR3 region is CASSRHVLEREWGGFF. The CDR3 nucleotides are TGTGCCAGCAGCCGCCACGTATTGGAGAGAGAATGGGGTGGTTTCTTT.

The chain carries TRBV29-1 and TRBJ2-1, with D perhaps being TRBD1 or TRBD2 (6 bases each). CDR3 length: 13 amino acids. With 1 base removed from V and 9 bases from J, the gap between germline ends came to 13 bases. Germline CDR1 SQVTM, CDR2 ANQGSEA. In nucleotides, the CDR3 is TGCAGCGTTGAAGGAGGGTGGGGGGCTGAGCAGTTCTTC. Amino acid sequence: CSVEGGWGAEQFF.

V gene TRBV30 combines with J gene TRBJ1-1, with a weak D call TRBD1 (5 bases). Per germline, CDR1 GTSNPN and CDR2 SVGIG (reference sequence). The V and J ends lost 3 bases and 6 bases respectively, with 8 bases between them. The CDR3 spans 11 residues. The CDR3: CAWRGVAEAFF. CDR3 sequence (DNA): TGTGCCTGGAGGGGGGTCGCTGAAGCTTTCTTT.

V usage is TRBV5-8 and J usage is TRBJ1-1, with 8 bases that match TRBD1. This CDR3 has 14 amino acids. J gave up 5 bases and V 3 bases, and 6 bases lay outside the gene matches. In germline, CDR1 is SGHTS, CDR2 YDEGEE. DNA of the CDR3: TGTGCCAGCAGCTCCCTTCGGACAGGGACTGAAGCTTTCTTT. Translated: CASSSLRTGTEAFF.

V usage is TRBV4-2 and J usage is TRBJ2-2, with D possibly TRBD1 on 5 matching bases. Looked up from germline, CDR1 is LGHNA and CDR2 is YNFKEQ. The CDR3 sequence is 16 residues long. The V and J ends lost 1 base and 4 bases respectively, with 13 bases between them. Here the CDR3 reads CASSQVQDLSTGELFF. Written as DNA, the CDR3 is TGTGCCAGCAGCCAAGTACAGGATTTATCCACCGGGGAGCTGTTTTTT.

In its sample, this clone was seen a few times. J is TRBJ1-2 and V is TRBV27; 9 nucleotides line up with TRBD1. CDR1 MNHEY and CDR2 SMNVEV come from the germline V gene (reference sequence). This CDR3 region has 15 residues. The trim removed 6 bases at V and 7 bases at J, leaving 12 bases unmatched. In DNA form, the CDR3 reads TGTGCCAGCAGGAGGACGGGACAGGGAGGAGGTGGCTACACCTTC. It encodes CASRRTGQGGGGYTF.

The rearrangement links TRBV6-1 to TRBJ2-1; tentatively, D is TRBD2 (5 bases). The germline V gene has CDR1 MNHNS and CDR2 SASEGT. V was cut by 0 bases and J by 8 bases, with 11 bases left in between. The CDR3 runs to 14 residues. This CDR3 is CASSEAGVVDEQFF. The CDR3 coding sequence is TGTGCCAGCAGTGAAGCGGGAGTTGTGGATGAGCAGTTCTTC.

The CDR3 nucleotides are TGTGCCAGTAGTATATCCACCGGGGGTGGTTCACCCCTCCACTTT. Translated, it gives CASSISTGGGSPLHF. The rearrangement links TRBV19 to TRBJ1-6, with D possibly matching TRBD1 (5 bases). Trimming took off 2 bases at V and 9 bases at J, with 14 bases between the two ends. From germline, CDR1 is LNHDA and CDR2 SQIVND (reference sequence). The CDR3 loop spans 15 amino acids.

The chain uses TRBV11-2 and TRBJ2-1, with D unresolved. The CDR3 totals 12 residues. Trimming stripped 1 base from V and 9 bases from J, with 7 bases between. The germline V gene has CDR1 SGHAT and CDR2 FQNNGV. CDR3 sequence reads: CASSLGGPEQFF. Written as DNA, the CDR3 is TGTGCCAGCAGCTTAGGAGGACCTGAGCAGTTCTTC.

The chain employs TRBV7-8 and TRBJ1-1, with unresolved D. This CDR3 has 13 amino acids. The germline gives CDR1 SGHVS, CDR2 FQNEAQ. The V gene lost 5 bases and the J gene lost 1 base, with 8 bases spanning the gap. The chain's CDR3 is CASSQMRNTEAFF. The CDR3 DNA is TGTGCCAGCAGCCAAATGAGGAACACTGAAGCTTTCTTT. Together with reference TRBV7-8 and TRBJ1-1, the CDR3 gives the full variable domain: GAGVSQSPRYKVAKRGQDVALRCDPISGHVSLFWYQQALGQGPEFLTYFQNEAQLDKSGLPSDRFFAERPEGSVSTLKIQRTQQEDSAVYLCASSQMRNTEAFFGQGTRLTVV.

CDR3 sequence (DNA): TGTGCCAGCAGTGCCGATAGGGACCTCTACAATGAGCAGTTCTTC. Translated: CASSADRDLYNEQFF. The rearrangement links TRBV2 to TRBJ2-1, with D tentatively TRBD1 or TRBD2 (5 bases each). Looked up from germline, CDR1 is SNHLY and CDR2 is FYNNEI. The CDR3 sequence is 15 residues long. Trimming cost V 4 bases and J 3 bases, with 13 bases left between them.

The table lists this clone with a count of one. The genes are TRBV2 and TRBJ1-1; 7 nucleotides align to TRBD1. The V segment lost 6 bases and the J segment 3 bases; nucleotides outside the gene matches: 7. CDR1 is SNHLY and CDR2 is FYNNEI in the germline V gene. This CDR3 region has 14 residues. The chain's CDR3 is CASSVTGADTEAFF. The CDR3, as DNA: TGTGCCAGCAGCGTTACAGGGGCTGACACTGAAGCTTTCTTT.

This clone appeared many times. The CDR3 coding sequence is TGTGCCAGCAGTGAAGTCTCCGGGACAGGGGGCGAGGAGCAGTACTTC. It yields the protein CASSEVSGTGGEEQYF. The V gene is TRBV6-1, the J gene TRBJ2-7; 12 positions agree with TRBD1. The CDR3 has 16 residues. CDR1 is MNHNS and CDR2 is SASEGT in the germline V gene. The J segment lost 7 bases and the V segment lost 1 base, leaving 8 bases of the junction unmatched.

The chain has TRBV5-1 and TRBJ1-1; D possibly corresponds to TRBD1 (6 bases). The CDR3 is 13 residues long. Per germline, CDR1 SGHRS and CDR2 YFSETQ. V was clipped by 6 bases and J by 7 bases, with 16 bases between them. CDR3 residues: CASKVGAANEAFF. CDR3 bases: TGCGCCAGCAAGGTGGGGGCGGCAAATGAAGCTTTCTTT.

This rearrangement joins TRBV7-8 to TRBJ1-1; 12 bases are shared with TRBD1. The CDR3 runs 16 residues. Germline CDR1 and CDR2: SGHVS and FQNEAQ. V was clipped by 0 bases and J by 11 bases; unmatched bases: 10. The CDR3 protein is CASSLALGQGASLAFF. CDR3 bases: TGTGCCAGCAGCTTAGCCCTGGGACAGGGGGCGAGTTTGGCTTTCTTT. Full variable domain (missing parts from reference TRBV7-8 and TRBJ1-1): GAGVSQSPRYKVAKRGQDVALRCDPISGHVSLFWYQQALGQGPEFLTYFQNEAQLDKSGLPSDRFFAERPEGSVSTLKIQRTQQEDSAVYLCASSLALGQGASLAFFGQGTRLTVV.

J is TRBJ2-1 and V is TRBV11-1; the D gene is possibly TRBD2 (5 bases). Germline CDR1 SGHAT, CDR2 FQDESV (reference sequence). The CDR3 runs 12 residues. CDR3 sequence reads: CGCSDTYNEQFF. CDR3 nucleotide sequence: TGTGGGTGTAGCGATACCTACAATGAGCAGTTCTTC.

The CDR3 DNA is TGTGCCAGCAGGCTAGACATGGAGGCTTTCTTT. Its translation: CASRLDMEAFF. The chain is built from TRBV7-9 and TRBJ1-1, with D unresolved. The CDR3 is 11 residues long. Germline values: CDR1 SEHNR, CDR2 FQNEAQ (reference sequence). V lost 6 bases and J lost 11, with 13 bases in between.

The rearrangement uses TRBV11-3 and TRBJ1-1; D perhaps matches TRBD1 (5 bases). Germline V CDR1 and CDR2: SGHNT, YENEEA. V dropped 5 bases and J dropped 3 bases, with 10 bases sitting between them. This CDR3 comprises 13 residues. This chain's CDR3 is CASSPRGDTEAFF. Written as DNA, the CDR3 is TGTGCCAGCAGCCCCAGAGGGGACACTGAAGCTTTCTTT.

The CDR3 nucleotides read TGTGCCGGGGTGCTAGCAGCAAACACCGGGGAGCTGTTTTTT. This translates into CAGVLAANTGELFF. V gene TRBV7-8 combines with J gene TRBJ2-2; tentatively, D is TRBD2 (5 bases). V lost 11 bases and J lost 2, with 15 bases in between. The germline V gene has CDR1 SGHVS and CDR2 FQNEAQ. The CDR3 sequence is 14 residues long. The whole variable domain, filled in from reference TRBV7-8 and TRBJ2-2, reads GAGVSQSPRYKVAKRGQDVALRCDPISGHVSLFWYQQALGQGPEFLTYFQNEAQLDKSGLPSDRFFAERPEGSVSTLKIQRTQQEDSAVYLCAGVLAANTGELFFGEGSRLTVL.

The chain is built from TRBV7-2 and TRBJ2-2; 8 nucleotides line up with TRBD2. V lost 1 base to trimming and J lost 3 bases; unmatched junction nucleotides: 4. The V gene's germline CDR1 is SGHTA and CDR2 FQGNSA. The CDR3 loop spans 16 amino acids. The CDR3 sequence is CASSLDGGADTGELFF. DNA for the CDR3: TGTGCCAGCAGCTTAGACGGGGGGGCGGACACCGGGGAGCTGTTTTTT.